The 31 T cell receptor beta chains below all came from one sample that was sequenced in a study of T cells in Graves' hyperthyroidism and ophthalmopathy. It was RNA transcripts that yielded the amplified TCR beta CDR3 regions. The HTBI primer set was used in a first-round RT-PCR of the TCR CDR3. TCRdb called the multiplex PCR reads again in MiXCR, with one record for every CDR3 protein. The sample lists roughly 250,000 distinct CDR3 sequences, approximately 21% occurring once. Sequencing was performed on blood. The receptors derive from a young man with Graves' ophthalmopathy.

The J gene is TRBJ2-7, the V gene TRBV6-2 or TRBV6-3; 11 nucleotides agree with TRBD1. The CDR3 spans 15 residues. Germline CDR1 is MNHEY and CDR2 is SVGEGT. Germline trimming cut 7 bases from V and 1 base from J; bases unmatched to any gene: 6. DNA for the CDR3: TGTGCCAGCACGGGGGGGGACAGGGGGTCCTACGAGCAGTACTTC. This encodes CASTGGDRGSYEQYF.

The chain has TRBV12-3 or TRBV12-4 and TRBJ1-2, with 9 nucleotides matching TRBD1. This CDR3 region has 17 residues. Trimming removed 7 bases from V and 8 bases from J; junction bases left unmatched: 20. The CDR3 DNA reads as TGTGCCAGCACCACAATACTGGGGGACAGGGAGATTTTGGGCTACACCTTC. It specifies CASTTILGDREILGYTF.

This chain uses TRBV11-2 with TRBJ1-4, with D maybe TRBD1 (6 bases). The CDR3 sequence is 14 residues long. Germline CDR1 SGHAT, CDR2 FQNNGV. The ends were cut back, 5 bases at V and 8 bases at J, with 15 bases in the middle. CDR3: CASSHDRLMEKLFF. The CDR3 region has the DNA TGTGCCAGCAGCCATGACAGGTTAATGGAAAAACTGTTTTTT.

This rearrangement joins TRBV9 to TRBJ2-3; no reliable D call. Trimming removed 1 base from V and 6 bases from J, with 12 bases in between. The length of the CDR3 is 14 residues. Germline CDR1 SGDLS, CDR2 YYNGEE. CDR3 region: CASSVLPETDTQYF. The CDR3 DNA reads as TGTGCCAGCAGCGTATTGCCAGAAACGGATACGCAGTATTTT.

Note on this clonotype: This may be a read error: a much more frequent sequence differs by one nucleotide. V usage is TRBV10-3 and J usage is TRBJ1-6; D unresolved. The CDR3 is 14 amino acids. Looked up from germline, CDR1 is ENHRY and CDR2 is SYGVKD. The CDR3 protein is CTISESNSNSPLHF. The CDR3 nucleotides read TGTACCATCAGTGAGTCGAACAGCAATTCACCCCTCCACTTT.

The chain joins TRBV6-2 or TRBV6-3 to TRBJ2-1; no definite D call. CDR1 is MNHEY and CDR2 is SVGEGT in the germline V gene. Trimming pared 1 base from V and 3 bases from J, leaving 4 bases between. This CDR3 region has 13 residues. The CDR3 reads CASSYLGYNEQFF. CDR3 in DNA: TGTGCCAGCAGTTACTTGGGCTACAATGAGCAGTTCTTC.

This clonotype was observed many times. This chain uses TRBV28 with TRBJ1-1, with no clear D. Trimming removed 3 bases from V and 0 bases from J, with 5 bases in between. The CDR3 consists of 13 residues. The germline V gene has CDR1 MDHEN and CDR2 SYDVKM. This CDR3 reads CASSFTVNTEAFF. The CDR3 DNA reads TGTGCCAGCAGTTTTACGGTGAACACTGAAGCTTTCTTT.

This clonotype was counted ten times or more. The chain combines TRBV20-1 with TRBJ2-3, with 8 bases that match TRBD2. The CDR3 covers 15 residues. V was pared by 0 bases and J by 4 bases, with 6 bases of the junction left unmatched. Germline CDR1 reads DFQATT; CDR2 reads SNEGSKA (reference sequence). The CDR3: CSARDAAGASDTQYF. The CDR3, as DNA: TGCAGTGCTAGAGATGCAGCGGGAGCATCAGATACGCAGTATTTT.

Concerning this clonotype itself: An end of the junction does not agree with germline; a read error may underlie this. V and J are TRBV24-1 and TRBJ2-7, with 7 bases matching TRBD1. The CDR3 has 14 amino acids. Germline V lookup: CDR1 KGHDR, CDR2 SFDVKD. The CDR3 sequence is CATSETGKNYGQYF. In DNA form, the CDR3 reads TGTGCCACCAGTGAGACAGGGAAGAACTACGGGCAGTACTTC.

This clonotype was counted only a few times. The chain employs TRBV20-1 and TRBJ2-1; 10 bases fit TRBD2. The CDR3 is 14 amino acids. Germline CDR1 is DFQATT and CDR2 is SNEGSKA (reference sequence). V shed 6 bases and J 6 bases; nucleotides not matched to a gene: 8. CDR3 in DNA: TGCAGTGCCCCGGGGGCTAGCGGGGGCAATGAGCAGTTCTTC. This codes for CSAPGASGGNEQFF.

This chain uses TRBV6-1 with TRBJ1-6, with 7 bases aligning to TRBD1. Germline assignment: CDR1 MNHNS and CDR2 SASEGT. This CDR3 is 16 amino acids long. Germline trimming cut 5 bases from V and 7 bases from J; bases unmatched to any gene: 11. CDR3 in amino acids: CASSRQGGWWNSPLHF. The CDR3 nucleotides read TGTGCCAGCAGTAGACAGGGAGGTTGGTGGAATTCACCCCTCCACTTT.

The V and J genes are TRBV24-1 and TRBJ2-6; D is ambiguous. CDR3 size: 15 residues. Germline loops: CDR1 KGHDR, CDR2 SFDVKD. With 3 bases removed from V and 0 bases from J, the gap between germline ends came to 5 bases. The DNA of the CDR3 is TGTGCCACCAGTGATGGAAGCTCTGGGGCCAACGTCCTGACTTTC. Translation: CATSDGSSGANVLTF.

This clonotype was counted only a few times. The J gene is TRBJ2-7, the V gene TRBV4-1; the D gene is possibly TRBD1 (6 bases). This CDR3 region has 13 residues. CDR1 is MGHRA, CDR2 YSYEKL, per germline. Between the trimmed V and J ends, which lost 1 base and 7 bases, there was a span of 11 bases. CDR3 amino acids: CASSQGTVGEQYF. As DNA, the CDR3 is TGCGCCAGCAGCCAAGGGACAGTTGGTGAGCAGTACTTC.

On this clonotype itself: The conserved closing phenylalanine or tryptophan is absent in this CDR3, likely reflecting a read error. The gene calls are TRBV12-3 or TRBV12-4 and TRBJ1-2; a possible D gene is TRBD1 (5 bases). The CDR3 consists of 14 residues. Trimming cost V 7 bases and J 6 bases, with 18 bases left between them. The CDR3 loop is CASTLDPPGHGYTL. CDR3 nucleotide sequence: TGTGCCAGCACCCTGGACCCTCCAGGGCATGGCTACACCCTC.

This clonotype was counted a few times. This chain links TRBV10-3 with TRBJ1-1; 7 bases map to TRBD1. The junction had 9 bases not matched to a gene; V was cut back by 7 bases and J by 4 bases. This CDR3 is built from 14 residues. The germline CDR1 and CDR2 sequences are ENHRY and SYGVKD. This CDR3 is CAIKSDRASTEAFF. The CDR3, as DNA: TGTGCCATCAAATCCGACAGGGCTAGCACTGAAGCTTTCTTT.

The V call is TRBV20-1, the J call TRBJ1-5, with TRBD1 matching over 9 bases. This CDR3 has 16 amino acids. CDR1 and CDR2 (germline): DFQATT, SNEGSKA (reference sequence). V trimming: 5 bases; J trimming: 6 bases; junction bases outside the gene matches: 14. CDR3 nucleotides: TGCAGTGCTCAACGTCCCGGGACAGGGTCTGGTCAGCCCCAGCATTTT. This translates into CSAQRPGTGSGQPQHF.

This clonotype has at least ten counts. J is TRBJ2-2 and V is TRBV12-3 or TRBV12-4; D uncertain. Trimming took 7 bases from V and 9 from J, leaving 12 bases between them. CDR3 size: 12 residues. For the CDR3, the DNA is TGTGCCAGCACCTACCGTTCATGGGAGCTGTTTTTT. Its protein is CASTYRSWELFF.

This clonotype was seen more than once but under ten times. The chain couples TRBV20-1 to TRBJ2-1; 8 positions match TRBD2. The germline gives CDR1 DFQATT, CDR2 SNEGSKA (reference sequence). CDR3 size: 14 residues. V lost 6 bases and J lost 5; bases outside the gene matches: 9. The CDR3 nucleotides read TGCAGTGCCCCGCCCAGCGGGAGTGACAATGAGCAGTTCTTC. It is translated as CSAPPSGSDNEQFF.

This clonotype was detected ten times or more. V gene TRBV15 combines with J gene TRBJ2-1; 11 bases are shared with TRBD2. Germline CDR1 LNHNV, CDR2 YYDKDF (reference sequence). The CDR3 extends over 17 amino acids. Unmatched junction bases numbered 5, after V lost 4 bases and J lost 0 bases. The chain's CDR3 is CATSTGTSGYSYNEQFF. The CDR3 DNA follows: TGTGCCACCAGCACAGGGACTAGCGGATACTCCTACAATGAGCAGTTCTTC.

The V call is TRBV3-1, the J call TRBJ1-2; 7 bases line up with TRBD1. This CDR3 spans 14 amino acids. Germline V gene sequence: CDR1 LGHDT, CDR2 YNNKEL (reference sequence). The ends lost 6 bases at V and 4 bases at J; junction bases unmatched: 8. This CDR3 reads CASRLDRESYGYTF. CDR3 bases: TGTGCCAGCAGGCTCGACAGGGAATCCTATGGCTACACCTTC.

This clonotype has more than one count but fewer than ten. The chain joins TRBV20-1 to TRBJ2-4; 8 nucleotides align to TRBD2. This CDR3 has 15 amino acids. The germline gives CDR1 DFQATT, CDR2 SNEGSKA (reference sequence). Trimming at V came to 5 bases and at J to 2 bases, leaving 8 bases not matched to a gene. CDR3 in amino acids: CSAGPGTSTKNIQYF. CDR3 coding DNA: TGCAGTGCTGGTCCCGGGACTAGTACCAAAAACATTCAGTACTTC.

This clonotype was observed a handful of times. This chain joins TRBV5-1 and TRBJ2-5, with D perhaps TRBD2 (6 bases). The CDR3 has 15 amino acids. V lost 7 bases and J 2 bases, leaving 18 bases between the germline ends. The germline V gene encodes CDR1 SGHRS and CDR2 YFSETQ. CDR3 in amino acids: CASRLLVGGQETQYF. In DNA, the CDR3 is TGCGCCAGCCGCCTGTTAGTCGGGGGACAAGAGACCCAGTACTTC.

This clonotype was picked up a small number of times. The chain links TRBV5-1 to TRBJ2-2; TRBD2 might be the D (6 bases). The germline gives CDR1 SGHRS, CDR2 YFSETQ. V was cut by 5 bases and J by 3 bases, with 11 bases left in between. The CDR3 has 14 residues. The DNA for the CDR3 is TGCGCCAGCAGGGTGGGACTCGACACCGGGGAGCTGTTTTTT. Translated: CASRVGLDTGELFF. Drawing the rest from reference TRBV5-1 and TRBJ2-2, the complete variable domain is KAGVTQTPRYLIKTRGQQVTLSCSPISGHRSVSWYQQTPGQGLQFLFEYFSETQRNKGNFPGRFSGRQFSNSRSEMNVSTLELGDSALYLCASRVGLDTGELFFGEGSRLTVL.

The chain recombines TRBV20-1 with TRBJ1-3; TRBD1 matches at 7 bases. The CDR3 is 11 amino acids. With 6 bases clipped from V and 8 bases from J, the junction kept 4 bases outside the gene matches. Per the germline V gene, CDR1 is DFQATT and CDR2 is SNEGSKA (reference sequence). The CDR3 here is CSAKGADTIYF. CDR3 DNA: TGCAGTGCCAAGGGGGCGGACACCATATATTTT.

The gene calls are TRBV9 and TRBJ2-5; D is undetermined. Trimming cost V 1 base and J 2 bases, with 6 bases left between them. The CDR3 contains 13 residues. CDR1 and CDR2 from the germline V gene are SGDLS and YYNGEE. The CDR3 sequence: CASSVIAQETQYF. The DNA for the CDR3 is TGTGCCAGCAGCGTAATAGCTCAAGAGACCCAGTACTTC.

The CDR3 loop reads CASNESGNGYTF. DNA for the CDR3: TGTGCCAGCAACGAATCGGGGAATGGCTACACCTTC. The J gene is TRBJ1-2, the V gene TRBV28; the D is unclear. Per germline, CDR1 MDHEN and CDR2 SYDVKM. The CDR3 extends over 12 amino acids. V was cut by 7 bases and J by 6 bases, with 12 bases left in between.

The genes are TRBV10-3 and TRBJ2-1; 11 nucleotides align to TRBD2. Germline V gene lookup returns CDR1 ENHRY and CDR2 SYGVKD. J was trimmed by 7 bases and V by 2 bases; bases with no gene match: 1. This CDR3 contains 14 residues. CDR3 in amino acids: CAISETSGSNEQFF. The CDR3 nucleotides are TGTGCCATCAGTGAGACTAGCGGGAGTAATGAGCAGTTCTTC.

This chain uses TRBV6-2 or TRBV6-3 with TRBJ1-1; D possibly corresponds to TRBD1 (5 bases). The CDR3 spans 14 residues. The V gene lost 0 bases and the J gene lost 3 bases, with 8 bases spanning the gap. Looked up from germline, CDR1 is MNHEY and CDR2 is SVGEGT. CDR3 DNA sequence: TGTGCCAGCAGTTACTCCGGGACTGACACTGAAGCTTTCTTT. Protein sequence: CASSYSGTDTEAFF.

The chain has TRBV12-3 or TRBV12-4 and TRBJ2-1; 13 positions match TRBD2. Trimming took 4 bases from V and 8 from J; bases not matched to a gene: 5. This CDR3 spans 15 amino acids. The CDR3 nucleotides are TGTGCCAGCAGTTCGAGGACTAGCGGGAGTGATGAGCAGTTCTTC. Translated, it gives CASSSRTSGSDEQFF.

The chain carries TRBV11-3 and TRBJ1-1, with D possibly TRBD1 on 5 matching bases. This CDR3 has 13 residues. The germline gives CDR1 SGHNT, CDR2 YENEEA. The V end was cut by 6 bases, the J end by 1 base, with 9 bases between. The CDR3 coding sequence is TGTGCCAGCAGGGGGGGAAAGAACACTGAAGCTTTCTTT. Translation gives CASRGGKNTEAFF.

The chain links TRBV10-3 to TRBJ2-7, with a possible D match to TRBD1 (7 bases). The germline V gene has CDR1 ENHRY and CDR2 SYGVKD. This CDR3 has 14 amino acids. Trimming removed 3 bases at V and 7 bases at J, with 16 bases between. Here the CDR3 DNA reads TGTGCCATCAGTGATCGCCAGGGGGGAGATGAGCAGTACTTC. Its translation: CAISDRQGGDEQYF.